Sequencing of this TCR beta chain was carried out in a study of OX40 agonist ivuxolimab in advanced cancers. V gave up 6 bases and J gave up 1 base, with 10 bases separating them. Germline CDR1 reads SNHLY; CDR2 reads FYNNEI. CDR3 length: 13 residues. Generated by immunoSEQ multiplex PCR, the TCRdb table keeps only in-frame clones and is missing some. The table includes more than 80,000 clones, roughly 89% detected once. This clone was counted a single time. The chain has TRBV2 and TRBJ2-7, with D unresolved. The sequence was obtained from an adult with an advanced solid tumor such as melanoma, head and neck, liver or kidney cancer. The sample in question was CD4+ or CD8+ T cells sorted from blood, obtained in a trial of the OX40 agonist ivuxolimab. CDR3 coding DNA: TGTGCCAGCAGGCCGGACGGGTCCTACGAGCAGTACTTC. This encodes CASRPDGSYEQYF.